This T cell receptor (beta chain) stems from a study of cytomegalovirus exposure and HLA in healthy donors. Study-level findings and limits: Despite most TCR sequences being rare, some public TCRs occurred in many donors.

The CDR3 spans 13 residues. V lost 6 bases, J lost 5 bases, and 3 bases stayed unmatched. The germline CDR1 and CDR2 sequences are SNHLY and FYNNEI. Sequencing was performed with immunoSEQ multiplex PCR; in TCRdb, only in-frame clones are kept and a portion is missing. Of some 130,000 clones listed, about 80% were seen once; the top ten hold 25% to 30%. A word on this clone: The antigen is not known.

The chain links TRBV2 to TRBJ2-1, with 8 bases that match TRBD1. The sequencing sample was made of PBMCs. This clonotype originated in a man aged 25-40 years in good health and CMV-seropositive. CDR3 sequence: CASRQGQDNEQFF. The CDR3 DNA is TGTGCCAGCAGGCAGGGACAGGACAATGAGCAGTTCTTC.